This TCR beta chain was found in a study of cytomegalovirus exposure and HLA in healthy donors. Germline lookup yields CDR1 WSHSY and CDR2 SAAADI. This CDR3 is built from 14 residues. Between the trimmed V and J ends, which lost 4 bases and 2 bases, there was a span of 9 bases. Use of 60 Vbeta and 13 Jbeta primers characterized the PCR. Produced via immunoSEQ multiplex PCR; TCRdb's table is partial and in-frame only. The table lists more than 150,000 clones, approximately 80% of them singletons. The sequence was obtained from a woman aged 40-49 years in good health and CMV-seropositive. The sample was PBMCs. This chain connects TRBV10-2 to TRBJ1-3; possibly TRBD1 for D (5 bases). CDR3 region: CASSGGDAGNTIYF. CDR3 in DNA: TGCGCCAGCAGTGGCGGGGACGCTGGAAACACCATATATTTT.